Presented here are 4 T cell receptor beta chains from one specimen sequenced in a study of identical twins. TCRdb itself ran the 5' RACE reads through MiXCR, one entry per CDR3 protein. The table shows about 660,000 distinct CDR3 sequences, with over 8.5% occurring only once. The same specimen was also included in a second study, on yellow fever vaccine responses in identical twins.

Input material: PBMCs. Receptors originate from a woman younger than 35 in good health.

This clonotype was picked up many times. The chain links TRBV12-3 or TRBV12-4 to TRBJ2-3, with a possible D match to TRBD2 (7 bases). V was cut by 3 bases and J by 5 bases, with 12 bases left in between. The CDR3 totals 14 residues. This CDR3 is CASSFGGPKDTQYF. In DNA form, the CDR3 reads TGTGCCAGCAGTTTCGGGGGGCCCAAAGATACGCAGTATTTT.

This clonotype was picked up a small number of times. The V and J genes are TRBV2 and TRBJ2-3; 10 nucleotides align to TRBD2. Germline loops: CDR1 SNHLY, CDR2 FYNNEI. This CDR3 comprises 15 residues. With V trimmed by 4 bases and J by 1 base, 2 bases remained unmatched. CDR3 region: CASSGGTSGTDTQYF. CDR3 in DNA: TGTGCCAGCAGTGGGGGGACTAGCGGCACAGATACGCAGTATTTT.

This clonotype has just a few counts. The rearrangement uses TRBV5-1 and TRBJ2-3; TRBD1 matches 7 bases. The V gene's germline CDR1 is SGHRS and CDR2 YFSETQ. The CDR3 length is 15 residues. The trim removed 5 bases at V and 5 bases at J, leaving 11 bases unmatched. The CDR3 loop reads CASSPPTGTGDTQYF. The CDR3 coding sequence is TGCGCCAGCAGTCCCCCGACAGGGACCGGAGATACGCAGTATTTT.

In DNA, the CDR3 is TGTGCCAGCAGCCTCTTGGGGGAGGACTCACCCCTCCACTTT. Protein: CASSLLGEDSPLHF. V gene TRBV9 combines with J gene TRBJ1-6; maybe TRBD1 (5 bases). The V and J ends lost 4 bases and 10 bases respectively, with 15 bases between them. The CDR3 sequence is 14 residues long. Germline-derived CDR1 and CDR2 are SGDLS and YYNGEE.